This TCR beta chain was obtained from a study of blood T cell repertoires in COVID-19. The repertoire was sequenced with immunoSEQ multiplex PCR; TCRdb's copy has only in-frame clones and lacks some. The sample has 200,000 to 250,000 clones, just under 85% seen once; the top ten hold approximately 1.3%. Enrolled through a virtual design, the participants were between roughly 18 and 95 years of age and came from 24 US areas. Cohorts were based on clinical histories the participants reported. Sequenced: PBMCs or T cells enriched from blood (not recorded which). The sequence came from a woman aged 40 to 55 with acute COVID-19.

The CDR3 DNA sequence: TGCAGCGTGGGAATAGCGGGAGGGCCGAATGAGCAGTTCTTC. This sequence encodes CSVGIAGGPNEQFF. This chain uses TRBV29-1 with TRBJ2-1, with 11 bases that match TRBD2. The CDR3 sequence is 14 residues long. CDR1 is SQVTM and CDR2 is ANQGSEA in the germline V gene. J lost 7 bases, V lost 6 bases, and 8 bases had no gene match.